Shown below are 15 T cell receptor beta chains from a single sample sequenced in a study of PD-L1 blockade in urothelial cancer. The protocol was immunoSEQ multiplex PCR, while the TCRdb copy is restricted to in-frame clones and leaves out a portion. The sample holds about 100,000 clones; approximately 85% are singletons and the top ten take 2% to 3%. The specimen comprised PBMCs, sampled around atezolizumab (anti-PD-L1) treatment. The source is a man aged 45-65 years with urothelial cancer.

This clone was counted a single time. The rearrangement joins TRBV14 to TRBJ2-2; 7 positions match TRBD2. This CDR3 is built from 16 residues. CDR1 SGHDN and CDR2 FVKESK come from the germline V gene. The V gene end was trimmed by 2 bases and the J gene end by 1 base; junction bases not matched to a gene: 4. This chain's CDR3 is CASSQRLALNTGELFF. CDR3 nucleotide sequence: TGTGCCAGCAGCCAACGACTAGCTTTGAACACCGGGGAGCTGTTTTTT.

J is TRBJ1-2 and V is TRBV29-1; TRBD1 matches at 7 bases. The CDR3 is 12 amino acids. The trim removed 4 bases at V and 9 bases at J, leaving 8 bases unmatched. Germline V gene lookup returns CDR1 SQVTM and CDR2 ANQGSEA. CDR3 residues: CSVVRGDASYTF. Here the CDR3 DNA reads TGCAGCGTTGTCAGGGGGGACGCGAGCTACACCTTC. The full variable domain, in which reference TRBV29-1 and TRBJ1-2 provide the parts outside the CDR3, is SAVISQKPSRDICQRGTSLTIQCQVDSQVTMMFWYRQQPGQSLTLIATANQGSEATYESGFVIDKFPISRPNLTFSTLTVSNMSPEDSSIYLCSVVRGDASYTFGSGTRLTVV.

CDR3: CASSPSGQSGEKLFF. The DNA of the CDR3 is TGCGCCAGCAGCCCCTCAGGCCAAAGTGGTGAAAAACTGTTTTTT. The chain uses TRBV5-1 and TRBJ1-4; no clear D. Germline-derived CDR1 and CDR2 are SGHRS and YFSETQ. The V end was cut by 4 bases, the J end by 7 bases, with 17 bases between. This CDR3 is 15 amino acids long. The whole variable domain, remainder taken from reference TRBV5-1 and TRBJ1-4, is KAGVTQTPRYLIKTRGQQVTLSCSPISGHRSVSWYQQTPGQGLQFLFEYFSETQRNKGNFPGRFSGRQFSNSRSEMNVSTLELGDSALYLCASSPSGQSGEKLFFGSGTQLSVL.

The genes are TRBV19 and TRBJ1-1; possible D gene TRBD1, 5 bases. Trimming shortened V by 2 bases and J by 1 base, and 11 bases separated the two germline ends. Germline V gene lookup returns CDR1 LNHDA and CDR2 SQIVND (reference sequence). This CDR3 has 15 residues. The CDR3 DNA reads TGTGCCAGTAGTATACAGGGAATGGCGAACACTGAAGCTTTCTTT. Translation gives CASSIQGMANTEAFF.

The chain links TRBV21-1 to TRBJ2-2; the table's D call, TRBD1, has no DNA check behind it. TRBV21-1 is tagged as a pseudogene. The CDR3 is made up of 18 amino acids. For the CDR3, the DNA is TGTGCCAGCAGCTTTACAAAGAACATGGGGCATAGCACCGGGGAGCTGTTTTTT. Translated: CASSFTKNMGHSTGELFF.

The rearrangement joins TRBV2 to TRBJ1-5; D is unclear. Per the germline V gene, CDR1 is SNHLY and CDR2 is FYNNEI. The CDR3 length is 14 residues. V gave up 3 bases and J gave up 3 bases, with 9 bases separating them. DNA of the CDR3: TGTGCCAGCAGTGACTGGCAGTACAATCAGCCCCAGCATTTT. It specifies CASSDWQYNQPQHF. The full variable domain, its missing parts supplied by reference TRBV2 and TRBJ1-5, is EPEVTQTPSHQVTQMGQEVILRCVPISNHLYFYWYRQILGQKVEFLVSFYNNEISEKSEIFDDQFSVERPDGSNFTLKIRSTKLEDSAMYFCASSDWQYNQPQHFGDGTRLSIL.

The rearrangement uses TRBV2 and TRBJ2-7; D not resolved. Trimming removed 3 bases at V and 1 base at J, with 7 bases between. The CDR3 covers 13 residues. Germline V gene data show CDR1 as SNHLY and CDR2 as FYNNEI. The DNA of the CDR3 is TGTGCCAGCAGTGAGGTAGAGTCCTACGAGCAGTACTTC. Protein product: CASSEVESYEQYF.

This clone was detected once. V and J are TRBV5-6 and TRBJ1-2; D uncertain. V was cut by 2 bases and J by 4 bases, with 12 bases left in between. CDR3 size: 14 residues. Germline values: CDR1 SGHDT, CDR2 YYEEEE. Here the CDR3 reads CASSFTPPGYGYTF. The CDR3 DNA follows: TGTGCCAGCAGCTTTACTCCCCCCGGCTATGGCTACACCTTC.

CDR3 region: CASRTTTNEKLFF. The CDR3 DNA reads as TGTGCCAGCCGGACAACCACTAATGAAAAACTGTTTTTT. V gene TRBV6-5 combines with J gene TRBJ1-4; TRBD1 might be the D (5 bases). Germline loops: CDR1 MNHEY, CDR2 SVGAGI. V was cut by 8 bases and J by 2 bases, with 9 bases left in between. The CDR3 has 13 amino acids.

As for this clone: The identical CDR3 is also encoded by other nucleotide sequences in the sample. The chain employs TRBV28 and TRBJ1-2; no clear D. The CDR3 totals 11 residues. CDR1 and CDR2 (germline): MDHEN, SYDVKM. Trimming left V 5 bases short and J 3 bases short, with 4 bases between. This CDR3 reads CASSRDYGYTF. Written as DNA, the CDR3 is TGTGCCAGCAGTCGGGACTATGGCTACACCTTC.

J is TRBJ1-6 and V is TRBV28; 7 nucleotides match TRBD1. The CDR3 length is 15 residues. Germline values: CDR1 MDHEN, CDR2 SYDVKM. Trimming removed 3 bases from V and 7 bases from J; junction bases left unmatched: 6. CDR3 in amino acids: CASSFLTGNNSPLHF. The CDR3 DNA sequence: TGTGCCAGCAGTTTCCTGACAGGGAACAATTCACCCCTCCACTTT.

The chain recombines TRBV9 with TRBJ2-5; D is perhaps TRBD2 (6 bases). The CDR3 spans 15 residues. CDR1 and CDR2 from the germline V gene are SGDLS and YYNGEE. Between the trimmed V and J ends, which lost 0 bases and 5 bases, there was a span of 14 bases. The CDR3 spells CASSVAGGIKETQYF. Written as DNA, the CDR3 is TGTGCCAGCAGCGTAGCGGGCGGGATCAAGGAGACCCAGTACTTC.

The CDR3 loop is CASSLALNTEAFF. CDR3 bases: TGTGCCAGCAGCTTAGCTTTGAACACTGAAGCTTTCTTT. The V gene is TRBV11-2, the J gene TRBJ1-1; D is unresolved. The V gene lost 1 base and the J gene lost 0 bases, with 3 bases spanning the gap. CDR1 and CDR2 (germline): SGHAT, FQNNGV. The CDR3 covers 13 residues.

V usage is TRBV6-4 and J usage is TRBJ2-3, with D possibly being TRBD2 (5 bases). Looked up from germline, CDR1 is MRHNA and CDR2 is SNTAGT. Trimming removed 7 bases at V and 0 bases at J, with 11 bases between. The CDR3 runs 14 residues. The CDR3 DNA follows: TGTGCCAGCAAGACTACACCAAGCACAGATACGCAGTATTTT. It is translated as CASKTTPSTDTQYF.

DNA for the CDR3: TGTGCCAGCAGCTTGGCAGGGGGCTCCGAAAAACTGTTTTTT. Protein product: CASSLAGGSEKLFF. This chain links TRBV5-4 with TRBJ1-4; 8 bases match TRBD1. This CDR3 spans 14 amino acids. Germline V CDR1 and CDR2: SGHNT, YYREEE (reference sequence). J lost 8 bases, V lost 0 bases, and 3 bases had no gene match.